This T cell receptor beta chain was captured by sequencing in a study of metastatic and nonmetastatic thyroid tumors. Study context: Comparative analysis of repertoires was undertaken across blood and tumor or nodule tissue obtained from malignant and benign thyroid patients.

Trimming left V 7 bases short and J 3 bases short, with 9 bases between. Germline lookup yields CDR1 LNHDA and CDR2 SQIVND (reference sequence). There are 12 residues in the CDR3. Among the patients, none had received any treatment before thyroid surgery. TCRdb used MiXCR to call clones anew from the PCR reads. The sample carries around 31,000 clones, roughly 29% recorded once. The TCR sequence derives from a female donor with papillary thyroid cancer or a benign thyroid nodule (not recorded which). Some clones in this sample may be carry-over from other donors' samples. The gene calls are TRBV19 and TRBJ1-1; D unresolved. The sample taken for sequencing was blood. CDR3 DNA sequence: TGTGCCAGTAATACGGGATACACTGAAGCTTTCTTT. As protein: CASNTGYTEAFF. Together with reference TRBV19 and TRBJ1-1, the CDR3 gives the full variable domain: DGGITQSPKYLFRKEGQNVTLSCEQNLNHDAMYWYRQDPGQGLRLIYYSQIVNDFQKGDIAEGYSVSREKKESFPLTVTSAQKNPTAFYLCASNTGYTEAFFGQGTRLTVV.